The 31 T cell receptor beta chains reported below all come from one sample, sequenced in a study of CD8+ T cells in alopecia areata. Extracted RNA was reverse transcribed, and the resulting cDNA served as sequencing template. Produced via immunoSEQ multiplex PCR; TCRdb's table is partial and in-frame only. Here the sample spans about 140,000 clones, about 51% being singletons. This sample comprised CD4+ T cells sorted from blood, obtained at week 0. These receptors came from a human donor with alopecia areata.

This clone was detected only once. The chain carries TRBV7-2 and TRBJ2-3; TRBD2 aligns across 8 bases. This CDR3 is 15 amino acids long. Germline assignment: CDR1 SGHTA and CDR2 FQGNSA. Trimming took 3 bases from V and 4 from J; bases not matched to a gene: 6. DNA of the CDR3: TGTGCCAGCAGCTTCCCAGCGGGAGAGGCAGATACGCAGTATTTT. Protein: CASSFPAGEADTQYF.

This chain links TRBV9 with TRBJ2-1; 9 bases map to TRBD1. The CDR3 is made up of 14 amino acids. Germline CDR1 and CDR2: SGDLS and YYNGEE. The V gene end was trimmed by 4 bases and the J gene end by 5 bases; junction bases not matched to a gene: 4. The CDR3 is CASSPWTGDNEQFF. The CDR3 nucleotides are TGTGCCAGCAGCCCGTGGACAGGGGACAATGAGCAGTTCTTC.

About this clone itself: The identical CDR3 is also encoded by other nucleotide sequences in the sample. This chain's CDR3 is CASSVSGTEYEQYF. Written as DNA, the CDR3 is TGTGCCAGCAGCGTTTCCGGGACAGAGTACGAGCAGTACTTC. The chain joins TRBV9 to TRBJ2-7; the match to TRBD1 covers 7 bases. V dropped 2 bases and J dropped 4; count of bases not matched to a gene: 6. This CDR3 region has 14 residues. The germline V gene has CDR1 SGDLS and CDR2 YYNGEE.

In this sample, this clone turned up a few times. The chain employs TRBV7-3 and TRBJ1-1; unclear D gene. CDR1 is SGHTA, CDR2 FQGTGA, per germline. V was cut by 5 bases and J by 0 bases, with 7 bases left in between. CDR3 length: 13 amino acids. The CDR3 reads CASSPDVNTEAFF. The CDR3 DNA is TGTGCCAGCAGCCCCGACGTGAACACTGAAGCTTTCTTT.

The chain uses TRBV7-2 and TRBJ2-2; 11 bases match TRBD1. CDR3 size: 17 residues. Germline trimming cut 3 bases from V and 4 bases from J; bases unmatched to any gene: 7. CDR1 and CDR2 (germline): SGHTA, FQGNSA. CDR3 sequence reads: CASSFMLGQGGTGELFF. The CDR3 nucleotides are TGTGCCAGCAGCTTTATGTTGGGACAGGGGGGCACCGGGGAGCTGTTTTTT.

This rearrangement joins TRBV6-1 to TRBJ2-1; D is uncertain. Trimming shortened V by 6 bases and J by 5 bases, and 11 bases separated the two germline ends. The CDR3 sequence is 13 residues long. Germline CDR1 and CDR2: MNHNS and SASEGT. The CDR3 region is CASRPPIDNEQFF. The DNA for the CDR3 is TGTGCCAGCAGACCGCCAATTGACAATGAGCAGTTCTTC.

The table lists this clone with a few counts. The chain recombines TRBV9 with TRBJ2-3; either TRBD1 or TRBD2 may fit D (5 bases each). The CDR3 is 17 amino acids. V was clipped by 0 bases and J by 0 bases, with 14 bases between them. The V gene's germline CDR1 is SGDLS and CDR2 YYNGEE. CDR3 sequence reads: CASSVGGTARSTDTQYF. The CDR3 nucleotides read TGTGCCAGCAGCGTAGGGGGGACGGCCAGAAGCACAGATACGCAGTATTTT.

This clone was seen a few times. The chain's CDR3 is CAWSWSGELFF. DNA for the CDR3: TGTGCCTGGAGTTGGTCCGGGGAGCTGTTTTTT. This chain uses TRBV30 with TRBJ2-2; D is uncertain. CDR1 is GTSNPN, CDR2 SVGIG, per germline (reference sequence). The V gene lost 2 bases and the J gene lost 6 bases, with 4 bases spanning the gap. This CDR3 is built from 11 residues.

The chain has TRBV29-1 and TRBJ2-5, with D possibly TRBD2 on 7 matching bases. Per the germline V gene, CDR1 is SQVTM and CDR2 is ANQGSEA. Trimming pared 2 bases from V and 1 base from J, leaving 8 bases between. The CDR3 is made up of 13 amino acids. The DNA of the CDR3 is TGCAGCGTTGAACGGGGGGCCCAAGAGACCCAGTACTTC. The encoded protein is CSVERGAQETQYF.

V is TRBV7-2 and J is TRBJ2-5; 16 bases align to TRBD2. V lost 6 bases, J lost 2 bases, and 12 bases stayed unmatched. Per the germline V gene, CDR1 is SGHTA and CDR2 is FQGNSA. The CDR3 totals 19 residues. CDR3 sequence reads: CASRLAPGLAGGGQETQYF. The CDR3 DNA reads as TGTGCCAGCAGACTCGCTCCGGGACTAGCGGGAGGGGGACAAGAGACCCAGTACTTC.

The gene calls are TRBV30 and TRBJ1-2; D is unresolved. Trimming stripped 4 bases from V and 4 bases from J, with 19 bases between. This CDR3 has 15 residues. The V gene's germline CDR1 is GTSNPN and CDR2 SVGIG (reference sequence). CDR3 in amino acids: CAWTPKRGFGYGYTF. CDR3 sequence (DNA): TGTGCCTGGACCCCCAAACGGGGATTCGGCTATGGCTACACCTTC.

This clone was detected a few times. This chain links TRBV5-1 with TRBJ2-5; TRBD1 agrees at 9 bases. This CDR3 is built from 14 residues. The J segment lost 2 bases and the V segment lost 5 bases, leaving 4 bases of the junction unmatched. Germline V gene lookup returns CDR1 SGHRS and CDR2 YFSETQ. CDR3 bases: TGCGCCAGCAGGTCGGGACAGGGTCAAGAGACCCAGTACTTC. Its protein is CASRSGQGQETQYF. The entire variable domain, with the rest obtained from reference TRBV5-1 and TRBJ2-5, is as follows: KAGVTQTPRYLIKTRGQQVTLSCSPISGHRSVSWYQQTPGQGLQFLFEYFSETQRNKGNFPGRFSGRQFSNSRSEMNVSTLELGDSALYLCASRSGQGQETQYFGPGTRLLVL.

This chain connects TRBV9 to TRBJ2-1; D possibly matches TRBD1 or TRBD2 (5 bases each). V shed 1 base and J shed 0 bases, with 23 bases lying between them. The CDR3 is 20 amino acids. Germline V gives CDR1 SGDLS, CDR2 YYNGEE. Here the CDR3 reads CASSVWSGQSMESSYNEQFF. CDR3 DNA: TGTGCCAGCAGCGTATGGAGCGGACAATCGATGGAAAGCTCCTACAATGAGCAGTTCTTC. Based on the CDR3 plus reference TRBV9 and TRBJ2-1, the full variable domain is DSGVTQTPKHLITATGQRVTLRCSPRSGDLSVYWYQQSLDQGLQFLIQYYNGEERAKGNILERFSAQQFPDLHSELNLSSLELGDSALYFCASSVWSGQSMESSYNEQFFGPGTRLTVL.

Relative to its sample, this clone is medium-sized. V is TRBV30 and J is TRBJ2-5; the match to TRBD2 covers 11 bases. From germline, CDR1 is GTSNPN and CDR2 SVGIG (reference sequence). J gave up 5 bases and V 2 bases, and 7 bases lay outside the gene matches. CDR3 length equals 15 residues. CDR3 residues: CAWSPKTSGMETQYF. The CDR3, as DNA: TGTGCCTGGAGTCCCAAGACTAGCGGGATGGAGACCCAGTACTTC.

Only a few counts were recorded for this clone. The chain is built from TRBV5-1 and TRBJ2-6; D is undetermined. Trimming left V 1 base short and J 0 bases short, with 8 bases between. CDR3 length: 16 amino acids. Germline lookup yields CDR1 SGHRS and CDR2 YFSETQ. The CDR3: CASSLSGSSGANVLTF. The CDR3 DNA follows: TGCGCCAGCAGCTTGTCCGGGTCCTCTGGGGCCAACGTCCTGACTTTC.

This clone was detected only a few times. The chain recombines TRBV5-1 with TRBJ2-1; tentative D call: TRBD1 (5 bases). Trimming shortened V by 1 base and J by 6 bases, and 11 bases separated the two germline ends. Per the germline V gene, CDR1 is SGHRS and CDR2 is YFSETQ. The CDR3 is 14 residues long. The CDR3 DNA reads TGCGCCAGCAGCTTGCCCAGGGATCCCAATGAGCAGTTCTTC. As protein: CASSLPRDPNEQFF.

The V call is TRBV29-1, the J call TRBJ2-3, with TRBD2 as a possible D gene (5 bases). The V gene lost 4 bases and the J gene lost 3 bases, with 11 bases spanning the gap. The CDR3 covers 13 residues. Germline values: CDR1 SQVTM, CDR2 ANQGSEA. CDR3 sequence: CSVAGILTDTQYF. The CDR3 region has the DNA TGCAGCGTTGCCGGGATATTAACAGATACGCAGTATTTT.

V and J are TRBV29-1 and TRBJ2-5; maybe TRBD1 (5 bases). Trimming removed 4 bases at V and 5 bases at J, with 11 bases between. There are 12 residues in the CDR3. The germline V gene has CDR1 SQVTM and CDR2 ANQGSEA. This chain's CDR3 is CSVAGLGETQYF. The DNA for the CDR3 is TGCAGCGTTGCAGGGTTGGGGGAGACCCAGTACTTC.

In DNA, the CDR3 is TGCAGCGTTGCGAGCGGGCTCGGCACAGATACGCAGTATTTT. This codes for CSVASGLGTDTQYF. The V call is TRBV29-1, the J call TRBJ2-3, with D perhaps matching TRBD2 (6 bases). CDR3 length: 14 residues. The V end lost 4 bases, the J end lost 1 base, and 12 bases lay between the germline ends. Germline V gene lookup returns CDR1 SQVTM and CDR2 ANQGSEA.

This clone came up a few times. The J gene is TRBJ1-2, the V gene TRBV7-9; 7 nucleotides match TRBD1. This CDR3 contains 15 residues. Germline CDR1 reads SEHNR; CDR2 reads FQNEAQ (reference sequence). V trimming: 5 bases; J trimming: 4 bases; junction bases outside the gene matches: 10. CDR3 sequence reads: CASSPSTGTLYGYTF. In DNA form, the CDR3 reads TGTGCCAGCAGCCCTTCGACAGGGACCCTCTATGGCTACACCTTC.

The J gene is TRBJ2-3, the V gene TRBV28, with D possibly matching TRBD2 (6 bases). The CDR3 totals 15 residues. V lost 5 bases and J 5 bases, leaving 17 bases between the germline ends. Germline values: CDR1 MDHEN, CDR2 SYDVKM. The CDR3 spells CASSPVTGRRDTQYF. CDR3 DNA: TGTGCCAGCAGTCCCGTCACCGGGAGAAGAGATACGCAGTATTTT.

The V and J genes are TRBV19 and TRBJ2-7; 8 bases are a match to TRBD2. V shed 8 bases and J 5 bases; nucleotides not matched to a gene: 8. The CDR3 has 13 amino acids. CDR1 and CDR2 (germline): LNHDA, SQIVND (reference sequence). CDR3 region: CASRKRESHEQYF. The CDR3 region has the DNA TGTGCCAGTCGCAAGCGGGAGTCACACGAGCAGTACTTC.

The table lists this clone with a few counts. V gene TRBV30 combines with J gene TRBJ1-2, with D maybe TRBD1 (5 bases). Trimming cost V 2 bases and J 3 bases, with 10 bases left between them. The CDR3 is 13 amino acids. Per the germline V gene, CDR1 is GTSNPN and CDR2 is SVGIG (reference sequence). CDR3: CAWSFGGYYGYTF. DNA of the CDR3: TGTGCCTGGAGTTTCGGGGGATACTATGGCTACACCTTC.

The chain links TRBV2 to TRBJ1-5; TRBD1 matches at 11 bases. Germline CDR1 reads SNHLY; CDR2 reads FYNNEI. CDR3 size: 15 residues. V shed 5 bases, J shed 11 bases, and the junction held 11 bases outside the gene matches. CDR3 residues: CASSSPGQGVRSQHF. The CDR3 coding sequence is TGTGCCAGCAGTTCCCCGGGACAGGGGGTTCGGTCCCAGCATTTT.

Note on this clone: Germline and junction disagree at one end, which may indicate a read error. This rearrangement joins TRBV10-3 to TRBJ2-7; D is ambiguous. The germline gives CDR1 ENHRY, CDR2 SYGVKD. The CDR3 runs to 13 residues. The CDR3 DNA reads TGTGCCACCAGTCCCAGCGCATCCTACGAGCAGTACTTC. It encodes CATSPSASYEQYF.

The chain uses TRBV7-9 and TRBJ2-3; possible D gene TRBD2, 5 bases. Trimming removed 2 bases from V and 6 bases from J, with 15 bases in between. The CDR3 totals 15 residues. From germline, CDR1 is SEHNR and CDR2 FQNEAQ (reference sequence). The CDR3 region has the DNA TGTGCCAGCAGCTTACGGGCGGGCCCTCTGGATACGCAGTATTTT. It is translated as CASSLRAGPLDTQYF.

Note on this clone: The same CDR3 can be traced to other DNA sequences in this sample. The chain is built from TRBV7-2 and TRBJ2-5, with D possibly TRBD1 on 7 matching bases. This CDR3 contains 14 residues. V was shortened by 1 base and J by 5 bases, with 11 bases between the two germline ends. Germline V lookup: CDR1 SGHTA, CDR2 FQGNSA. CDR3 region: CASSLGPGGETQYF. The CDR3 DNA reads TGTGCCAGCAGCTTAGGTCCAGGGGGGGAGACCCAGTACTTC.

The chain couples TRBV29-1 to TRBJ2-5; 9 bases are a match to TRBD1. The CDR3 spans 13 residues. Per germline, CDR1 SQVTM and CDR2 ANQGSEA. The V gene end was trimmed by 6 bases and the J gene end by 3 bases; junction bases not matched to a gene: 5. In DNA, the CDR3 is TGCAGCGTAGGACAGGGGCGGGAAGAGACCCAGTACTTC. Translating gives CSVGQGREETQYF. Full variable domain (outside the CDR3, taken from reference TRBV29-1 and TRBJ2-5): SAVISQKPSRDICQRGTSLTIQCQVDSQVTMMFWYRQQPGQSLTLIATANQGSEATYESGFVIDKFPISRPNLTFSTLTVSNMSPEDSSIYLCSVGQGREETQYFGPGTRLLVL.

V and J are TRBV2 and TRBJ2-2; unclear D gene. Germline CDR1 reads SNHLY; CDR2 reads FYNNEI. The V end was cut by 1 base, the J end by 6 bases, with 6 bases between. The CDR3 length is 13 residues. CDR3 nucleotides: TGTGCCAGCAGTGAAGTAAGGTCCGGGGAGCTGTTTTTT. Protein sequence: CASSEVRSGELFF. The entire variable domain, with the rest obtained from reference TRBV2 and TRBJ2-2, is as follows: EPEVTQTPSHQVTQMGQEVILRCVPISNHLYFYWYRQILGQKVEFLVSFYNNEISEKSEIFDDQFSVERPDGSNFTLKIRSTKLEDSAMYFCASSEVRSGELFFGEGSRLTVL.

The chain joins TRBV11-1 to TRBJ2-1, with D hard to call. V lost 1 base, J lost 8 bases, and 6 bases lay in between. Germline CDR1 SGHAT, CDR2 FQDESV (reference sequence). The CDR3 length is 12 residues. The CDR3: CASSLGGDEQFF. As DNA, the CDR3 is TGTGCCAGCAGCTTAGGTGGGGATGAGCAGTTCTTC.

This chain connects TRBV30 to TRBJ2-7; perhaps TRBD1 as D (6 bases). CDR1 and CDR2 from the germline V gene are GTSNPN and SVGIG (reference sequence). Trimming stripped 4 bases from V and 3 bases from J, with 7 bases between. The CDR3 loop spans 11 amino acids. The CDR3 bases are TGTGCCTGGAAGGGGGACTACGAGCAGTACTTC. Encoded protein: CAWKGDYEQYF.